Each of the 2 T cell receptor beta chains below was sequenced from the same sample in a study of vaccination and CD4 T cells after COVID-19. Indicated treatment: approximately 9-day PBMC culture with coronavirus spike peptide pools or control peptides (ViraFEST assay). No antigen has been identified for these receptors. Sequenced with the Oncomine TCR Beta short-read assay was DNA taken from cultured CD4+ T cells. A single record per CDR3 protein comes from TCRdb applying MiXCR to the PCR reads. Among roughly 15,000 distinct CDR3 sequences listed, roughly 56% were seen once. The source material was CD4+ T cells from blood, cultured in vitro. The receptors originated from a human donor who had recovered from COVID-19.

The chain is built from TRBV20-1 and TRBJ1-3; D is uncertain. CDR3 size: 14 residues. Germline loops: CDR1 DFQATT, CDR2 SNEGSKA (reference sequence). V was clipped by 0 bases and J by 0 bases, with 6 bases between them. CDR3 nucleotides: TGCAGTGCTAGAGACATCAACTCTGGAAACACCATATATTTT. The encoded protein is CSARDINSGNTIYF.

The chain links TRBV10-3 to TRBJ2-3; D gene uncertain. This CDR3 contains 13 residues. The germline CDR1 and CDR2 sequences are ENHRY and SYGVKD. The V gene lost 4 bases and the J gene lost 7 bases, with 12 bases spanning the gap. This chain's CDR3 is CAISAHSSYTQYF. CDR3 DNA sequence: TGTGCCATCAGTGCTCATAGCTCATATACGCAGTATTTT.